This TCR beta chain was captured by sequencing in a study of cytotoxic CD8 clonotypes in ibrutinib-treated CLL. Across the whole study: Patients: more than nine relapsed/refractory, roughly 15 treatment-naive, under 18 IGHV unmutated. A median about 11 months of treatment, range 6 to 36, preceded the collection of response samples. Study outcomes and limitations: Higher clonality was seen at ibrutinib response and a return toward baseline at progression. Lymph node repertoires were not studied, and sampling times were unmatched.

Trimming took 5 bases from V and 10 from J; bases not matched to a gene: 12. Germline CDR1 reads SEHNR; CDR2 reads FQNEAQ (reference sequence). The CDR3 runs to 16 residues. A word on this clone: As yet, its antigen is unknown.

TCRdb's copy holds only in-frame clones and misses some; the assay was immunoSEQ multiplex PCR. The sample contains roughly 52,000 clones, 53% of which appear only once. This clonotype was obtained from a human donor with chronic lymphocytic leukemia. The sequences come from PBMCs, collected after 12 months of ibrutinib treatment. This chain links TRBV7-9 with TRBJ2-3; 13 bases align to TRBD2. CDR3 nucleotide sequence: TGTGCCAGCAGCGCCACCGGGACTAGCGGGACAGTGTCGCAGTATTTT. It codes for CASSATGTSGTVSQYF.